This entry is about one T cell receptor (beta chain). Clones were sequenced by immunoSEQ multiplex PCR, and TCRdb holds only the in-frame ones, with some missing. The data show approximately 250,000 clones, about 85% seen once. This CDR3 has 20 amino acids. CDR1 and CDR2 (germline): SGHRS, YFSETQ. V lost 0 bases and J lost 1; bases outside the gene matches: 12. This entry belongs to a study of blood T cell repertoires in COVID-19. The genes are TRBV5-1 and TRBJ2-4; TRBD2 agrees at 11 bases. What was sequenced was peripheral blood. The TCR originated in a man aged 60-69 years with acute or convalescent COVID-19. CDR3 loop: CASSLGSGGAGLWAKNIQYF. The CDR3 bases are TGCGCCAGCAGCTTGGGTAGCGGGGGGGCCGGCCTGTGGGCCAAAAACATTCAGTACTTC.